The rows below give T cell receptor beta chains drawn from one sample of a study of T cell changes during pregnancy in multiple sclerosis. TCRdb keeps only in-frame clones here, not all; method: immunoSEQ multiplex PCR. The table records tens of thousands of clones, about nine tenths of them present only once. The sample was CD8+ T cells from peripheral blood mononuclear cells, taken before pregnancy. The receptors shown here come from a female donor with multiple sclerosis, enrolled in a pregnancy study. The CDR3 runs from the conserved cysteine through the conserved F or W. A D gene is named only where the DNA matches it firmly. Size values are once, few and many counts, or a class for expanded clones, and some rows have none.

>-|TRBJ2-1|TRBV7-2|TRBD2|13
CASSLATLAGEFF
TGTGCCAGCAGCTTAGCAACATTAGCGGGGGAGTTCTTC
>-|TRBJ1-6|TRBV7-3|-|15
CASSLRRGNNSPLHF
TGTGCCAGCAGCTTACGTCGGGGTAACAATTCACCCCTCCACTTT
>once|TRBJ1-2|TRBV6-5|TRBD1|15
CASSLGTGLIYGYTF
TGTGCCAGCAGTCTTGGGACAGGGCTCATCTATGGCTACACCTTC
>-|TRBJ1-1|TRBV7-9|TRBD1|14
CASSPDRGLTEAFF
TGTGCCAGCAGCCCGGACAGGGGGTTAACTGAAGCTTTCTTT
>few|TRBJ2-3|TRBV6-4|TRBD2|15
CASSGVAGSTDTQYF
TGTGCCAGCAGTGGCGTAGCGGGGAGCACAGATACGCAGTATTTT
>few|TRBJ2-7|TRBV7-2|-|12
CASSYIEYEQYF
TGTGCCAGCAGCTATATCGAGTACGAGCAGTACTTC
>-|TRBJ1-2|TRBV19|-|14
CASSMPYVEDGYTF
TGTGCCAGTAGTATGCCCTACGTTGAGGATGGCTACACCTTC
>-|TRBJ2-7|TRBV2|TRBD2|18
CASNGARFLAGGGYEQYF
TGTGCCAGCAATGGGGCCCGGTTCCTAGCGGGAGGTGGGTACGAGCAGTACTTC
>-|TRBJ2-1|TRBV19|-|17
CASSILYRVGSYNEQFF
TGTGCCAGTAGTATTCTTTACAGGGTGGGATCCTACAATGAGCAGTTCTTC
>-|TRBJ1-3|TRBV7-8|-|15
CASSLSGPSGNTIYF
TGTGCCAGCAGCCTATCTGGGCCCTCTGGAAACACCATATATTTT
>-|TRBJ2-1|TRBV7-9|TRBD2|16
CASNTVGLGWFDEQFF
TGTGCCAGCAATACCGTGGGACTAGGTTGGTTTGATGAGCAGTTCTTC
>-|TRBJ2-7|TRBV11-2|TRBD1|15
CASMGGTGGSYEQYF
TGTGCCAGCATGGGGGGGACAGGGGGCTCCTACGAGCAGTACTTC
>-|TRBJ2-2|TRBV27|-|13
CASSGLYTGELFF
TGTGCCAGCAGTGGACTTTACACCGGGGAGCTGTTTTTT
>-|TRBJ2-1|TRBV9|TRBD2|19
CASSVAIGGLAGGYNEQFF
TGTGCCAGCAGCGTAGCCATTGGGGGACTAGCGGGAGGGTACAATGAGCAGTTCTTC
>-|TRBJ2-4|TRBV6-5|-|12
CASSLDQNIQYF
TGTGCCAGCAGTCTAGACCAAAACATTCAGTACTTC
>-|TRBJ1-4|TRBV4-1|-|17
CASSQDPGLRRREKLFF
TGCGCCAGCAGCCAAGATCCGGGACTACGAAGGAGGGAAAAACTGTTTTTT
>-|TRBJ2-1|TRBV7-3|-|12
CASSGPDYEQFF
TGTGCCAGCAGCGGACCGGACTACGAGCAGTTCTTC
>-|TRBJ1-5|TRBV5-6|-|12
CASSLAGQPQHF
TGTGCCAGCAGCTTGGCGGGTCAGCCCCAGCATTTT
>-|TRBJ1-1|TRBV19|TRBD1|13
CATGQGLNTEAFF
TGTGCAACGGGACAGGGCTTGAACACTGAAGCTTTCTTT
>-|TRBJ2-7|TRBV27|-|13
CASSHGQTYEQYF
TGTGCCAGCAGCCACGGACAGACCTACGAGCAGTACTTC
>-|TRBJ2-7|TRBV6-5|-|15
CASSPQGWAPYEQYF
TGTGCCAGCAGTCCTCAGGGGTGGGCCCCCTACGAGCAGTACTTC
>-|TRBJ1-5|TRBV7-2|TRBD1|18
CASSEYPGQGASNQPQHF
TGTGCCAGCAGCGAATATCCAGGCCAGGGGGCTAGCAATCAGCCCCAGCATTTT
>-|TRBJ1-5|TRBV19|TRBD1|15
CASSMSTGMGQPQHF
TGTGCCAGTAGTATGTCGACAGGGATGGGTCAGCCCCAGCATTTT
>once|TRBJ2-6|TRBV6-4|-|16
CASSVHTSSGANVLTF
TGTGCCAGCAGTGTCCACACCAGCTCTGGGGCCAACGTCCTGACTTTC
>-|TRBJ2-1|TRBV27|TRBD2|16
CASSPREGGGYNEQFF
TGTGCCAGCAGTCCTCGGGAGGGAGGTGGCTACAATGAGCAGTTCTTC
>once|TRBJ2-7|TRBV30|TRBD2|14
CAWSKGRVGYEQYF
TGTGCCTGGAGTAAAGGGAGGGTGGGGTACGAGCAGTACTTC
>-|TRBJ2-1|TRBV6-1|-|13
CASSRGESNEQFF
TGTGCCAGCAGCCGCGGAGAGTCCAATGAGCAGTTCTTC
>-|TRBJ2-7|TRBV27|TRBD1|15
CASSLRRTGEDEQYF
TGTGCCAGCAGTTTACGGAGGACAGGGGAGGACGAGCAGTACTTC
>few|TRBJ1-1|TRBV30|-|12
CAWSGTTLEAFF
TGTGCCTGGAGTGGGACAACCCTTGAAGCTTTCTTT
>-|TRBJ2-5|TRBV7-2|TRBD1|14
CASSFRQGAKTQYF
TGTGCCAGCAGCTTTAGGCAGGGGGCAAAGACCCAGTACTTC
>many|TRBJ2-7|TRBV7-8|TRBD1|15
CASSVSGTGAYEQYF
TGTGCCAGCAGCGTCTCCGGGACAGGGGCCTACGAGCAGTACTTC
>-|TRBJ1-3|TRBV7-8|TRBD1|17
CASSLEGQDPSGNTIYF
TGTGCCAGCAGCTTAGAGGGACAGGACCCCTCTGGAAACACCATATATTTT
>many|TRBJ2-1|TRBV7-9|TRBD1|15
CASSPQGAFWNEQFF
TGTGCCAGCAGCCCCCAGGGGGCGTTTTGGAATGAGCAGTTCTTC
>-|TRBJ2-7|TRBV5-5|-|17
CASSTSIYNRNSYEQYF
TGTGCCAGCAGCACGTCGATTTACAACAGGAACTCCTACGAGCAGTACTTC
>-|TRBJ1-1|TRBV30|TRBD1|14
CACKPRTGSNGAFF
TGTGCCTGTAAACCCCGGACAGGGTCTAATGGGGCTTTCTTT
>-|TRBJ2-1|TRBV5-1|TRBD2|15
CASSAGTSGYNEQFF
TGCGCCAGCAGCGCCGGGACTAGCGGCTACAATGAGCAGTTCTTC
>-|TRBJ2-3|TRBV27|-|14
CASSSGGVADTQYF
TGTGCCAGCAGTTCCGGGGGTGTCGCAGATACGCAGTATTTT
>few|TRBJ1-1|TRBV19|TRBD1|14
CASSIWTGDTEAFF
TGTGCCAGTAGTATATGGACAGGGGATACTGAAGCTTTCTTT
>-|TRBJ1-1|TRBV5-1|-|14
CASSRAGENTEAFF
TGCGCCAGCAGCCGGGCAGGGGAGAACACTGAAGCTTTCTTT